The 24 T cell receptor beta chains below were found in one sample sequenced in a study of cytomegalovirus exposure and HLA in healthy donors. Use of 60 Vbeta and 13 Jbeta primers characterized the PCR. Data came from immunoSEQ multiplex PCR; TCRdb stores just in-frame clones and leaves some out. The data contain 70,000 to 85,000 clones, about 64% of them seen just once; the ten biggest clones take up approximately 5.8%. The sample consisted of PBMCs. These receptors were taken from a man under 40 in good health and CMV-seropositive.

This clone was seen more than once but under ten times. At one end the junction does not follow the germline gene, possibly because of a read error. The chain joins TRBV7-7 to TRBJ2-1, with D possibly matching TRBD1 (6 bases). The germline V gene encodes CDR1 SSHAT and CDR2 FNYEAQ (reference sequence). This CDR3 has 16 amino acids. The CDR3 DNA reads as TGTGCTAGCAGCTTAGGGCGGACAGAAGGCTACAATGAGCAGTTCTTC. Translated, it gives CASSLGRTEGYNEQFF.

This clone has only a few counts. The chain combines TRBV4-2 with TRBJ1-1; 9 bases are shared with TRBD1. The CDR3 covers 15 residues. The germline gives CDR1 LGHNA, CDR2 YNFKEQ. V shed 5 bases and J 2 bases; nucleotides not matched to a gene: 6. The CDR3 loop reads CASSYTGQGNTEAFF. CDR3 in DNA: TGTGCCAGCAGCTATACGGGACAGGGAAACACTGAAGCTTTCTTT.

The J gene is TRBJ2-7, the V gene TRBV6-6; a possible D gene is TRBD1 (5 bases). The CDR3 is 14 residues long. Germline lookup yields CDR1 MNHNY and CDR2 SVGAGI (reference sequence). The V and J ends lost 5 bases and 3 bases respectively, with 14 bases between them. The CDR3 spells CASSNQGHFYEQYF. The CDR3 DNA follows: TGTGCCAGCAGTAATCAGGGTCATTTCTACGAGCAGTACTTC.

In its sample, this clone was seen a few times. The chain links TRBV10-3 to TRBJ2-2; D is uncertain. CDR3 size: 15 residues. V dropped 1 base and J dropped 0 bases, with 6 bases sitting between them. Germline CDR1 reads ENHRY; CDR2 reads SYGVKD. CDR3 coding DNA: TGTGCCATCAGTGAGTTGCTATCGAACACCGGGGAGCTGTTTTTT. Amino acids: CAISELLSNTGELFF.

The chain has TRBV11-2 and TRBJ1-6; D uncertain. V gave up 3 bases and J gave up 9 bases, with 9 bases separating them. Germline lookup yields CDR1 SGHAT and CDR2 FQNNGV. CDR3 length: 13 residues. The CDR3 coding sequence is TGTGCCAGCAGCTTGGGTACAGCTTCACCCCTCCACTTT. As protein: CASSLGTASPLHF.

The CDR3: CASSLVPREGAREQYF. The CDR3, as DNA: TGTGCCAGCAGCTTAGTCCCACGGGAGGGGGCGAGGGAGCAGTACTTC. The chain carries TRBV11-2 and TRBJ2-7; possible D gene TRBD2, 8 bases. This CDR3 is built from 16 residues. Per the germline V gene, CDR1 is SGHAT and CDR2 is FQNNGV. V was clipped by 1 base and J by 7 bases, with 20 bases between them.

V is TRBV6-5 and J is TRBJ2-2; TRBD2 matches 8 bases. CDR1 and CDR2 (germline): MNHEY, SVGAGI. This CDR3 comprises 13 residues. The V and J ends lost 7 bases and 6 bases, in that order; junction bases with no gene match: 4. The CDR3 bases are TGTGCCAGCACCCGGGGGGGGCCCGGGGAGCTGTTTTTT. This encodes CASTRGGPGELFF.

This chain uses TRBV4-1 with TRBJ2-1; D remains ambiguous. V was clipped by 1 base and J by 8 bases, with 9 bases between them. The CDR3 has 13 amino acids. Germline CDR1 is MGHRA and CDR2 is YSYEKL. The CDR3 DNA follows: TGCGCCAGCAGCCAAGGAGCTAGGTATGAGCAGTTCTTC. Encoded protein: CASSQGARYEQFF.

The chain recombines TRBV5-1 with TRBJ2-2; 7 bases are shared with TRBD1. V shed 2 bases, J shed 2 bases, and the junction held 9 bases outside the gene matches. CDR1 and CDR2 (germline): SGHRS, YFSETQ. The CDR3 runs 17 residues. CDR3 residues: CASSLESQGSNTGELFF. The DNA of the CDR3 is TGCGCCAGCAGCTTAGAATCACAGGGGTCTAACACCGGGGAGCTGTTTTTT. Supplemented by reference TRBV5-1 and TRBJ2-2, the full variable domain reads KAGVTQTPRYLIKTRGQQVTLSCSPISGHRSVSWYQQTPGQGLQFLFEYFSETQRNKGNFPGRFSGRQFSNSRSEMNVSTLELGDSALYLCASSLESQGSNTGELFFGEGSRLTVL.

V usage is TRBV5-1 and J usage is TRBJ2-5; 7 nucleotides line up with TRBD2. Germline CDR1 reads SGHRS; CDR2 reads YFSETQ. The J segment lost 5 bases and the V segment lost 4 bases, leaving 20 bases of the junction unmatched. The CDR3 totals 18 residues. The CDR3 sequence is CASSPWAGRESKGETQYF. The CDR3, as DNA: TGCGCCAGCAGCCCGTGGGCTGGGCGGGAGAGTAAGGGGGAGACCCAGTACTTC. Filled out from reference TRBV5-1 and TRBJ2-5, the complete variable domain reads KAGVTQTPRYLIKTRGQQVTLSCSPISGHRSVSWYQQTPGQGLQFLFEYFSETQRNKGNFPGRFSGRQFSNSRSEMNVSTLELGDSALYLCASSPWAGRESKGETQYFGPGTRLLVL.

This chain links TRBV10-3 with TRBJ2-7; TRBD2 is a possible D gene (6 bases). CDR3 length: 15 residues. V lost 2 bases and J lost 1, with 12 bases in between. Germline CDR1 ENHRY, CDR2 SYGVKD. In nucleotides, the CDR3 is TGTGCCATCAGTGAGGTCACTAGCCTTTCCTACGAGCAGTACTTC. Translating it yields CAISEVTSLSYEQYF.

V usage is TRBV6-5 and J usage is TRBJ2-1, with D hard to call. CDR3 size: 15 residues. The germline V gene encodes CDR1 MNHEY and CDR2 SVGAGI. V lost 6 bases and J 2 bases, leaving 14 bases between the germline ends. CDR3 sequence reads: CASSLTFSPYNEQFF. CDR3 coding DNA: TGTGCCAGCAGCTTGACGTTTAGCCCCTACAATGAGCAGTTCTTC.

The chain has TRBV4-2 and TRBJ2-3; TRBD2 might be the D (6 bases). CDR3 length: 15 residues. From germline, CDR1 is LGHNA and CDR2 YNFKEQ. V was cut by 1 base and J by 4 bases, with 12 bases left in between. The CDR3 is CASSQALGGSDTQYF. In DNA form, the CDR3 reads TGTGCCAGCAGCCAAGCCCTTGGAGGGTCAGATACGCAGTATTTT.

The chain uses TRBV28 and TRBJ1-5; the match to TRBD1 covers 8 bases. The CDR3 covers 15 residues. Trimming took 6 bases from V and 3 from J; bases not matched to a gene: 7. The germline CDR1 and CDR2 sequences are MDHEN and SYDVKM. CDR3 amino acids: CASRGQDNFNQPQHF. The CDR3 bases are TGTGCCAGCAGGGGACAGGACAATTTCAATCAGCCCCAGCATTTT.

The V gene is TRBV6-4, the J gene TRBJ1-6; TRBD1 agrees at 7 bases. Germline lookup yields CDR1 MRHNA and CDR2 SNTAGT. The CDR3 sequence is 16 residues long. V lost 0 bases and J lost 10; bases outside the gene matches: 9. Here the CDR3 reads CASSDSPGTASSPLHF. CDR3 bases: TGTGCCAGCAGTGACTCTCCAGGGACAGCGTCCTCACCCCTCCACTTT.

This clone was recorded only once. The rearrangement links TRBV2 to TRBJ1-3; no reliable D call. Germline loops: CDR1 SNHLY, CDR2 FYNNEI. Trimming took 2 bases from V and 2 from J, leaving 10 bases between them. This CDR3 has 15 amino acids. The CDR3 sequence is CASSEWGVPGNTIYF. The CDR3 DNA is TGTGCCAGCAGTGAATGGGGAGTCCCTGGAAACACCATATATTTT.

The chain couples TRBV28 to TRBJ1-5; possible D gene TRBD1, 6 bases. This CDR3 is 18 amino acids long. The V gene's germline CDR1 is MDHEN and CDR2 SYDVKM. Trimming stripped 6 bases from V and 4 bases from J, with 25 bases between. The CDR3 reads CASRLRITGTRVNQPQHF. DNA of the CDR3: TGTGCCAGCAGGCTTAGGATAACAGGGACTAGGGTTAATCAGCCCCAGCATTTT. The full variable domain, completed using reference TRBV28 and TRBJ1-5, is DVKVTQSSRYLVKRTGEKVFLECVQDMDHENMFWYRQDPGLGLRLIYFSYDVKMKEKGDIPEGYSVSREKKERFSLILESASTNQTSMYLCASRLRITGTRVNQPQHFGDGTRLSIL.

This sequence joins TRBV4-1 and TRBJ2-2; 10 bases are shared with TRBD2. There are 16 residues in the CDR3. The germline V gene encodes CDR1 MGHRA and CDR2 YSYEKL. Germline trimming cut 4 bases from V and 6 bases from J; bases unmatched to any gene: 8. The CDR3 sequence is CASSRPGLAIAGELFF. The CDR3 coding sequence is TGCGCCAGCAGCCGACCGGGACTAGCGATCGCCGGGGAGCTGTTTTTT.

The V gene is TRBV6-1, the J gene TRBJ1-3, with unresolved D. This CDR3 has 15 residues. The germline V gene has CDR1 MNHNS and CDR2 SASEGT. V was trimmed by 4 bases and J by 2 bases, leaving 12 bases between them. The DNA for the CDR3 is TGTGCCAGCAGTGTAGATGGAGGGACTGGAAACACCATATATTTT. Translated, it gives CASSVDGGTGNTIYF.

The chain links TRBV11-2 to TRBJ2-1; 8 bases are shared with TRBD2. The V segment lost 4 bases and the J segment 4 bases; nucleotides outside the gene matches: 6. CDR3 length equals 15 residues. Germline lookup yields CDR1 SGHAT and CDR2 FQNNGV. CDR3 residues: CASSSGTRLYNEQFF. DNA for the CDR3: TGTGCCAGCAGCTCCGGGACTAGACTTTACAATGAGCAGTTCTTC.

V is TRBV27 and J is TRBJ2-1, with D perhaps TRBD2 (6 bases). The germline gives CDR1 MNHEY, CDR2 SMNVEV (reference sequence). With 0 bases removed from V and 6 bases from J, the gap between germline ends came to 6 bases. There are 13 residues in the CDR3. CDR3 amino acids: CASSLSGGNEQFF. Here the CDR3 DNA reads TGTGCCAGCAGTTTATCGGGGGGCAATGAGCAGTTCTTC.

The chain couples TRBV10-3 to TRBJ2-4, with D possibly TRBD2 on 6 matching bases. Germline CDR1 and CDR2: ENHRY and SYGVKD. V was trimmed by 6 bases and J by 1 base, leaving 19 bases between them. The CDR3 has 17 residues. The CDR3 DNA follows: TGTGCCATCAGGGGCGGCCTACGGGGGTGGGCCAAAAACATTCAGTACTTC. It is translated as CAIRGGLRGWAKNIQYF.

This clone has just one count. The J gene is TRBJ2-5, the V gene TRBV6-5, with D hard to call. The last part of the DNA fits TRBJ2-7 better; the J call may be wrong. The CDR3 totals 14 residues. Germline assignment: CDR1 MNHEY and CDR2 SVGAGI. The CDR3 DNA is TGTGCCAGCACCTTGGGTCCCGGGTCCTACGAGCAGTACTTC. Translation gives CASTLGPGSYEQYF.

The chain has TRBV5-1 and TRBJ1-2; 8 bases match TRBD1. The CDR3 sequence is 13 residues long. Per germline, CDR1 SGHRS and CDR2 YFSETQ. The junction had 5 bases not matched to a gene; V was cut back by 4 bases and J by 6 bases. This CDR3 is CASSRGTGDGYTF. The CDR3, as DNA: TGCGCCAGCAGCCGGGGGACAGGAGATGGCTACACCTTC.